Listed below are T cell receptor beta chains from one sample, sequenced in a study of blood T cell repertoires in COVID-19. Method: immunoSEQ multiplex PCR; TCRdb's copy keeps in-frame clones and lacks some. The sample carries about 130,000 clones, around 88% recorded once. What was sequenced was peripheral blood. Receptor source: a woman aged 50 to 65 who had recovered from COVID-19. CDR3s include the opening cysteine and the closing phenylalanine or tryptophan. Each record gives: clone size, J gene, V gene, D gene, CDR3 protein, CDR3 DNA. The D gene is left open where the match is weak. Clone size is shown for a subset of rows, as once, few, many or a class of expanded clone.

clone_size: few; j_call: TRBJ2-3; v_call: TRBV7-3; d_call: TRBD2; cdr3_aa: CASSLIAGGTDTQYF; cdr3_nt: TGTGCCAGCAGCTTAATAGCGGGAGGCACAGATACGCAGTATTTT
clone_size: NA; j_call: TRBJ2-7; v_call: TRBV28; d_call: TRBD2; cdr3_aa: CASKEAISGGPYEQYF; cdr3_nt: TGTGCCAGCAAAGAGGCTATTAGCGGGGGTCCCTACGAGCAGTACTTC
clone_size: NA; j_call: TRBJ2-4; v_call: TRBV5-1; d_call: NA; cdr3_aa: CASSSARAKNIQYF; cdr3_nt: TGCGCCAGCAGCTCCGCCAGGGCCAAAAACATTCAGTACTTC
clone_size: NA; j_call: TRBJ2-7; v_call: TRBV19; d_call: TRBD2; cdr3_aa: CASSIAGVGRVEQYF; cdr3_nt: TGTGCCAGTAGTATAGCGGGCGTAGGGAGGGTCGAGCAGTACTTC
clone_size: NA; j_call: TRBJ2-1; v_call: TRBV6-5; d_call: TRBD1; cdr3_aa: CASSYQRTGFNREQFF; cdr3_nt: TGTGCCAGCAGTTACCAACGGACAGGGTTTAACAGGGAGCAGTTCTTC
clone_size: once; j_call: TRBJ2-1; v_call: TRBV4-2; d_call: NA; cdr3_aa: CASSQGNSHNEQFF; cdr3_nt: TGTGCCAGCAGCCAAGGTAATAGCCACAATGAGCAGTTCTTC
clone_size: NA; j_call: TRBJ2-7; v_call: TRBV24-1; d_call: TRBD1; cdr3_aa: CATSDSPGTGVGEQYF; cdr3_nt: TGTGCCACCAGTGACTCACCCGGGACAGGGGTGGGAGAGCAGTACTTC
clone_size: few; j_call: TRBJ2-3; v_call: TRBV4-1; d_call: NA; cdr3_aa: CASSQGPAVGADTQYF; cdr3_nt: TGCGCCAGCAGCCAAGGCCCGGCGGTAGGGGCAGATACGCAGTATTTT
clone_size: once; j_call: TRBJ2-1; v_call: TRBV3-1/TRBV3-2; d_call: NA; cdr3_aa: CASSRDSPRQFF; cdr3_nt: TGTGCCAGCAGCCGTGACTCGCCTAGGCAGTTCTTC
clone_size: NA; j_call: TRBJ1-4; v_call: TRBV6-5; d_call: NA; cdr3_aa: CASSLSGEKLFF; cdr3_nt: TGTGCCAGCAGTCTTTCCGGGGAAAAACTGTTTTTT
clone_size: NA; j_call: TRBJ1-4; v_call: TRBV7-9; d_call: NA; cdr3_aa: CASSLAFVRDSTNEKLFF; cdr3_nt: TGTGCCAGCAGCTTAGCGTTTGTGAGGGACTCAACTAATGAAAAACTGTTTTTT
clone_size: NA; j_call: TRBJ2-1; v_call: TRBV6-2/TRBV6-3; d_call: TRBD2; cdr3_aa: CASSYLGLAGGSSSYNEQFF; cdr3_nt: TGTGCCAGCAGTTATTTAGGACTAGCGGGGGGCAGTAGCTCCTACAATGAGCAGTTCTTC
clone_size: NA; j_call: TRBJ2-7; v_call: TRBV29-1; d_call: NA; cdr3_aa: CSVEMTVPLPYYEQYF; cdr3_nt: TGCAGCGTTGAAATGACAGTGCCATTACCATACTACGAGCAGTACTTC
clone_size: few; j_call: TRBJ1-2; v_call: TRBV2; d_call: NA; cdr3_aa: CASKKDSLNYGYTF; cdr3_nt: TGTGCCAGCAAGAAGGACAGCCTAAACTATGGCTACACCTTC
clone_size: NA; j_call: TRBJ2-1; v_call: TRBV3-1/TRBV3-2; d_call: TRBD2; cdr3_aa: CASSPPRLRLAGSTYNEQFF; cdr3_nt: TGTGCCAGCAGCCCACCCCGACTTCGACTAGCGGGAAGTACGTACAATGAGCAGTTCTTC
clone_size: NA; j_call: TRBJ1-3; v_call: TRBV6-1; d_call: NA; cdr3_aa: CASSEHELNGSPGNTIYF; cdr3_nt: TGTGCCAGCAGTGAACATGAGTTGAACGGGAGTCCTGGAAACACCATATATTTT
clone_size: once; j_call: TRBJ2-7; v_call: TRBV11-2; d_call: NA; cdr3_aa: CASSPDSVYEQYF; cdr3_nt: TGTGCCAGCAGCCCGGACAGCGTTTACGAGCAGTACTTC
clone_size: NA; j_call: TRBJ1-1; v_call: TRBV7-3; d_call: NA; cdr3_aa: CASSRGQSEAFF; cdr3_nt: TGTGCCAGCAGCCGCGGACAGTCTGAAGCTTTCTTT
clone_size: NA; j_call: TRBJ1-1; v_call: TRBV2; d_call: NA; cdr3_aa: CASSPRTEAFF; cdr3_nt: TGTGCCAGCAGTCCGCGGACTGAAGCTTTCTTT
clone_size: few; j_call: TRBJ2-7; v_call: TRBV6-5; d_call: TRBD1; cdr3_aa: CASTEGQGALEQYF; cdr3_nt: TGTGCCAGCACCGAGGGACAGGGGGCACTCGAGCAGTACTTC
clone_size: once; j_call: TRBJ2-5; v_call: TRBV5-1; d_call: TRBD2; cdr3_aa: CASSRGRAQETQYF; cdr3_nt: TGCGCCAGCAGTCGAGGGAGGGCCCAAGAGACCCAGTACTTC